This T cell receptor beta chain derives from a study of blood T cell repertoires in COVID-19. In the study overall: COVID-19 samples from acute and convalescent phases originated in the United States, Italy and Spain. T cells, B-cell-depleted T cells, or PBMCs provided the cDNA or gDNA that served as material.

Per the authors' pipeline: Amplification of reference gene primers provided the estimated nucleated cell counts. Profiled with immunoSEQ multiplex PCR; TCRdb holds only in-frame clones, not every one. The DNA was the basis for D and trimming; V, J and clone size are from that table. The table lists roughly 100,000 clones, around 79% of them singletons, with approximately 10% in the top ten. This clone has a count of ten or more. This CDR3 region has 16 residues. The junction had 7 bases not matched to a gene; V was cut back by 2 bases and J by 2 bases. In germline, CDR1 is MGHRA, CDR2 YSYEKL. The chain uses TRBV4-1 and TRBJ2-7; 9 bases align to TRBD1. The clonotype originates from a woman of 80 years or more with acute or convalescent COVID-19. Specimen: peripheral blood. CDR3 in DNA: TGCGCCAGCAGCCAAACAGGACAGGGGCGTACCTACGAGCAGTACTTC. Translated: CASSQTGQGRTYEQYF.